This is a list of T cell receptor beta chains from one sample in a study of blood T cell repertoires in COVID-19. Using immunoSEQ multiplex PCR, the repertoire was profiled, and TCRdb retains in-frame clones only, with some absent. In the table there are over 130,000 clones, more than 70% of which are singletons. Sequenced: peripheral blood. The receptor source for this set is a human donor in a cohort sampled during active COVID-19. Both conserved end residues are part of each CDR3. Fields, in order: V gene, J gene, D gene, clone size, CDR3 DNA, CDR3 protein. A D gene is named only where the DNA matches it firmly. Size values are once, few and many counts, or a class for expanded clones, and some rows have none.

TRBV19	TRBJ2-2	-	few	TGTGCCAGTGGAATCCGGACGGGAAGCGCCGGGGAGCTGTTTTTT	CASGIRTGSAGELFF
TRBV7-2	TRBJ2-7	TRBD2	-	TGTGCCAGCAGCTTAGGGAGCGGGGGGGCCTACGAGCAGTACTTC	CASSLGSGGAYEQYF
TRBV11-2	TRBJ2-7	TRBD1	-	TGTGCCAGCAGCTTATACTCAGGGGGCCACGGCGAGCAGTACTTC	CASSLYSGGHGEQYF
TRBV21-1	TRBJ2-7	-	once	TGTGCCAGCAGCTTCGGGGGGCGTAGGTACTACGAGCAGTACTTC	CASSFGGRRYYEQYF
TRBV3-1/TRBV3-2	TRBJ2-7	-	once	TGTGCCAGCAGCCAAACGTCTATCCCCAGGGGCGAGCAGTACTTC	CASSQTSIPRGEQYF
TRBV2	TRBJ2-3	-	-	TGTGCCAGCAGGGTCGGGACACAGCACACAGATACGCAGTATTTT	CASRVGTQHTDTQYF
TRBV3-1/TRBV3-2	TRBJ1-4	TRBD1	-	TGTGCCAGCAGGCGCAGGGGGGTTGATGAAAAACTGTTTTTT	CASRRRGVDEKLFF
TRBV5-1	TRBJ2-1	-	-	TGCGCCAGCAGCTTGACTATCTCGGGGATGGATAATGAGCAGTTCTTC	CASSLTISGMDNEQFF
TRBV11-2	TRBJ1-2	-	-	TGTGCCAGCAGTACCAGGGGTTACTATGGCTACACCTTC	CASSTRGYYGYTF
TRBV5-4	TRBJ1-2	TRBD1	-	TGTGCCAGCAGCCGGAGACAGGGGAACTATGGCTACACCTTC	CASSRRQGNYGYTF
TRBV24-1	TRBJ2-1	TRBD2	-	TGTGCCACCAGTGCAGCTAGCGGGGGGCCTAGCTCCTACAATGAGCAGTTCTTC	CATSAASGGPSSYNEQFF
TRBV15	TRBJ1-1	-	once	TGTGCCACCAGCAGAGGGACACAAGTTGAAGCTTTCTTT	CATSRGTQVEAFF
TRBV7-8	TRBJ2-7	TRBD2	-	TGTGCCAGCAGCCCCCGCAGCGGGGGAGGATCCTACGAGCAGTACTTC	CASSPRSGGGSYEQYF
TRBV28	TRBJ2-1	-	-	TGTGCCAGCAGTTTATGGACAGGTATGAGCTCCTACAATGAGCAGTTCTTC	CASSLWTGMSSYNEQFF
TRBV5-4	TRBJ2-7	TRBD1	-	TGTGCCAGCAGCCCCACCATTGGACAGGCCACCTACGAGCAGTACTTC	CASSPTIGQATYEQYF
TRBV27	TRBJ2-1	-	-	TGTGCCAGCAGTTTACAGGTCGGCGGGGAGCAGTTCTTC	CASSLQVGGEQFF
TRBV2	TRBJ2-7	-	-	TGTACTACAGGGAGCTCCTACGAGCAGTACTTC	CTTGSSYEQYF
TRBV7-3	TRBJ2-1	TRBD1	-	TGTGCCAGCAGCTCGGGGGACAGGAGTTACAATGAGCAGTTCTTC	CASSSGDRSYNEQFF
TRBV12-3/TRBV12-4	TRBJ1-3	-	-	TGTGCCAGCAGCACTTTTTCGCGGAACACCATATATTTT	CASSTFSRNTIYF
TRBV10-3	TRBJ1-2	-	few	TGTGCCATCAGAGCCGTGGGCCCTAACTATGGCTACACCTTC	CAIRAVGPNYGYTF
TRBV5-6	TRBJ1-5	-	few	TGTGCCAGCAGCCCCGGGGGGGCAGGTCAGCCCCAGCATTTT	CASSPGGAGQPQHF
TRBV23-1	TRBJ1-2	-	few	TGCGCCAGCTCCGGGAGGATTACTAACTATGGCTACACCTTC	CASSGRITNYGYTF
TRBV27	TRBJ2-5	-	-	TGTGCCAGCACCACGGAGCAGGGGACCCAGTACTTC	CASTTEQGTQYF
TRBV9	TRBJ2-6	TRBD1	few	TGTGCCAGCAGCCTCCCGGCAGGGGGCGGATCTGGGGCCAACGTCCTGACTTTC	CASSLPAGGGSGANVLTF
TRBV6-5	TRBJ2-1	TRBD2	once	TGTGCCAGCAGTTACTCGGCCAGCGGGGCTTACAATGAGCAGTTCTTC	CASSYSASGAYNEQFF
TRBV6-1	TRBJ2-7	-	few	TGTGCCAGCAGTGAAGCGCTCGACATTCGATATACCTACGAGCAGTACTTC	CASSEALDIRYTYEQYF
TRBV21-1	TRBJ2-3	-	-	TGTGCCAGCAGCAGTCAGGTAGCGGGCGGACCTAGCACAGATACGCAGTATTTT	CASSSQVAGGPSTDTQYF
TRBV19	TRBJ1-1	-	-	TGTGCCAGTAGCCCGATTGAGGGAGGAACAAACACTGAAGCTTTCTTT	CASSPIEGGTNTEAFF
TRBV28	TRBJ1-2	-	-	TGTGCCAGCCACCCCGGAGCTAACTATGGCTACACCTTC	CASHPGANYGYTF
TRBV6-5	TRBJ2-7	TRBD1	few	TGTGCCAGCAGTTACGGGACAGGGACCTACGAGCAGTACTTC	CASSYGTGTYEQYF
TRBV3-1/TRBV3-2	TRBJ2-7	-	-	TGTGCCAGCAGCCAATATTACAGTTTCTCCTACGAGCAGTACTTC	CASSQYYSFSYEQYF
TRBV9	TRBJ2-5	TRBD2	-	TGTGCCAGCAGCGCTCAACATAGCGGGGGAGAGACCCAGTACTTC	CASSAQHSGGETQYF
TRBV10-2	TRBJ1-3	-	-	TGCGCCAGCAGTGAGTCAAGCGGGACGGGAAACACCATATATTTT	CASSESSGTGNTIYF
TRBV3-1/TRBV3-2	TRBJ1-2	TRBD1	-	TGTGCCACCTCACTAGGGGGCGATGGCTACACCTTC	CATSLGGDGYTF
TRBV14	TRBJ1-2	TRBD1	-	TGTGCCAGCAGCGCCCCGACAGGGGCGATAAGTGGCTACACCTTC	CASSAPTGAISGYTF
TRBV4-2	TRBJ1-2	-	-	TGTGCCAGCAGCCAAGGAAGAGCTAACTATGGCTACACCTTC	CASSQGRANYGYTF
TRBV6-8	TRBJ1-6	-	-	TGTGCCAGCCGTACGGGGGGGCCCGCGAATTCACCCCTCCACTTT	CASRTGGPANSPLHF
TRBV11-1	TRBJ2-1	TRBD2	-	TGTGCCAGCAGCAGACTAGCGGGGAGCTCCTACAATGAGCAGTTCTTC	CASSRLAGSSYNEQFF
TRBV2	TRBJ1-6	-	-	TGTGCCAGCAGTGGGGGGCAGAGTAATTCACCCCTCCACTTT	CASSGGQSNSPLHF
TRBV7-9	TRBJ1-1	-	-	TGTGCCAGCAGCTCGCCGTGGGGAGGGGCGAACACTGAAGCTTTCTTT	CASSSPWGGANTEAFF
TRBV7-9	TRBJ2-5	TRBD2	-	TGTGCCAGCAGCTTAGCCGGGACTAGCGGGGTCTTCCAAGAGACCCAGTACTTC	CASSLAGTSGVFQETQYF
TRBV19	TRBJ2-5	TRBD2	-	TGTGCCAGTAGTGTCGCCGGGAGGCTAATAACGGAGACCCAGTACTTC	CASSVAGRLITETQYF
TRBV27	TRBJ2-1	TRBD2	-	TGTGCCAGCAGTCCGGGACTAGCGGGGGCGAACCGGACCTACAATGAGCAGTTCTTC	CASSPGLAGANRTYNEQFF
TRBV4-3	TRBJ1-4	TRBD1	-	TGCGCCAGCAGCCCCTCCGGGACAGGAAATGAAAAACTGTTTTTT	CASSPSGTGNEKLFF
TRBV9	TRBJ2-5	-	-	TGTGCCAGCAGCGTAGACGGGGACACTGAAGAGACCCAGTACTTC	CASSVDGDTEETQYF
TRBV15	TRBJ2-3	-	-	TGTGCCACCAGCAGAGATAAGGTGAGGGAAGATACGCAGTATTTT	CATSRDKVREDTQYF
TRBV19	TRBJ2-3	-	-	TGTGCCAGTAGTATCGGACAGCCGGGTACAGATACGCAGTATTTT	CASSIGQPGTDTQYF
TRBV5-1	TRBJ2-2	TRBD1	-	TGCGCCAGCAGCTTGCGGACAGGGGGCTCAGGGGAGCTGTTTTTT	CASSLRTGGSGELFF
TRBV19	TRBJ2-3	-	few	TGTGCCAGTAGTATTGCGCTAGTCACAGATACGCAGTATTTT	CASSIALVTDTQYF
TRBV7-3	TRBJ2-5	-	-	TGTGCCAGCAGCTTAACAGGCCGGGGGGAGACCCAGTACTTC	CASSLTGRGETQYF
TRBV4-1	TRBJ1-2	TRBD1	once	TGCGCCAGCAGCCAAGCAGGGGGGACGGCCTATGGCTACACCTTC	CASSQAGGTAYGYTF